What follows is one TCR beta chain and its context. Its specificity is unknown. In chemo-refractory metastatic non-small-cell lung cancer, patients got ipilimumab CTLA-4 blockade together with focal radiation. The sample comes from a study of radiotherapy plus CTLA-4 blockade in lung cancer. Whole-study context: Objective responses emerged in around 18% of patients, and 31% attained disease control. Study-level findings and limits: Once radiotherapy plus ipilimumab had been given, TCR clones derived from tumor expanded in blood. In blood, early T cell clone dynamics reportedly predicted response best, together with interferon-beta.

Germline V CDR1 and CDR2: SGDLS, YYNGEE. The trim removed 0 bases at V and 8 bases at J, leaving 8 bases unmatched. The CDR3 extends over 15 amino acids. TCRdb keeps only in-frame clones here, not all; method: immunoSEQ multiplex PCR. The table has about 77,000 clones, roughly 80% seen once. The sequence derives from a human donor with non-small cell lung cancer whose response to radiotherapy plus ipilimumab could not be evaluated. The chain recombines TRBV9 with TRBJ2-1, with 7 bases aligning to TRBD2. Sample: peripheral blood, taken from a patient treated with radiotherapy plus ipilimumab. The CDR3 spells CASSVVLGGGDEQFF. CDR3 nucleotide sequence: TGTGCCAGCAGCGTAGTGCTGGGGGGGGGTGATGAGCAGTTCTTC. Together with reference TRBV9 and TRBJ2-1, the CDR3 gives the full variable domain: DSGVTQTPKHLITATGQRVTLRCSPRSGDLSVYWYQQSLDQGLQFLIQYYNGEERAKGNILERFSAQQFPDLHSELNLSSLELGDSALYFCASSVVLGGGDEQFFGPGTRLTVL.